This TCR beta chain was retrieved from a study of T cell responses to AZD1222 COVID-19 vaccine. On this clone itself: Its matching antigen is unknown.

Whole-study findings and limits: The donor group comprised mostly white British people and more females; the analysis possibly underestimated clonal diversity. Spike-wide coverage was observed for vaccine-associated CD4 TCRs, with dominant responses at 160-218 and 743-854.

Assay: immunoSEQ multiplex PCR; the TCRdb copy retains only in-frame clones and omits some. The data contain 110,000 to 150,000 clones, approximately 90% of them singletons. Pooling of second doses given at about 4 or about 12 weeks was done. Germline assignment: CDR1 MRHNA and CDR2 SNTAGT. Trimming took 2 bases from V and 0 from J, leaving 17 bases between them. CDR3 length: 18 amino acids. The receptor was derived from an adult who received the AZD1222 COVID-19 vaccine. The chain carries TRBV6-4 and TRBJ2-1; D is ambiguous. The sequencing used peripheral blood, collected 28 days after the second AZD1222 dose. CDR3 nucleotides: TGTGCCAGCAGTGACACCCTAAGCCAACGCTTCTCCTACAATGAGCAGTTCTTC. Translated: CASSDTLSQRFSYNEQFF.